This T cell receptor beta chain was sequenced in a study of identifying expanded T cells in peripheral blood. Comments on this clone: Its specificity is not known.

This CDR3 comprises 14 residues. The germline CDR1 and CDR2 sequences are SGHRS and YFSETQ. The table came from immunoSEQ multiplex PCR; TCRdb's copy has only in-frame clones and leaves some out. This sample has approximately 83,000 clones, with more than 75% found just once. Findings of the study overall: Variance in clone template counts between two-week samples significantly increased with total template count across all healthy donors.

The V call is TRBV5-1, the J call TRBJ2-5; TRBD1 is a possible D gene (6 bases). Matching the DNA end better, TRBJ2-7 makes the J call doubtful. Specimen: blood. This TCR came from a person between 18 and 75 years old in good health. CDR3 in amino acids: CASSLGTEISEQYF. The DNA of the CDR3 is TGCGCCAGCAGCTTGGGGACAGAGATAAGCGAGCAGTACTTC.